One and the same sample provided the 12 T cell receptor beta chains below, sequenced in a study of T-cell reconstitution after alpha-beta-depleted transplantation in children. Unique molecular identifiers were used to barcode this TCRbeta library. TCRdb independently ran MiXCR on the PCR reads; one entry per CDR3 protein. The table records fewer than 750,000 distinct CDR3 sequences, roughly 27% of them present only once. This sample comprised PBMCs, obtained before TCRalphabeta/CD19-depleted stem cell transplant. Source of these receptors: a boy under two years old with Wiskott-Aldrich syndrome, due to receive a stem cell transplant.

Only a few counts were recorded for this clonotype. The chain recombines TRBV7-2 with TRBJ2-1, with 7 bases lining up with TRBD1. V gave up 5 bases and J gave up 4 bases; unmatched junction bases: 8. CDR3 size: 15 residues. From germline, CDR1 is SGHTA and CDR2 FQGNSA. The CDR3 spells CASSMGQSRYNEQFF. The CDR3, as DNA: TGTGCCAGCAGCATGGGACAGTCACGATACAATGAGCAGTTCTTC.

The chain uses TRBV2 and TRBJ2-3; no reliable D call. Trimming pared 7 bases from V and 6 bases from J, leaving 14 bases between. This CDR3 region has 13 residues. Germline values: CDR1 SNHLY, CDR2 FYNNEI. The CDR3 DNA reads TGTGCCAGCAACCTGTCGGGCGGTGATACGCAGTATTTT. Translated: CASNLSGGDTQYF.

This clonotype was recorded a few times. This sequence joins TRBV5-1 and TRBJ2-1, with D possibly matching TRBD1 (6 bases). The CDR3 consists of 16 residues. CDR1 is SGHRS and CDR2 is YFSETQ in the germline V gene. The germline V and J ends were trimmed by 2 bases and 7 bases, with 19 bases remaining between them. For the CDR3, the DNA is TGCGCCAGCAGCTTAATTCTGCGGACAGAGGGGAATGAGCAGTTCTTC. This encodes CASSLILRTEGNEQFF.

This sequence joins TRBV5-1 and TRBJ2-7; 15 bases map to TRBD2. CDR1 SGHRS and CDR2 YFSETQ come from the germline V gene. Trimming cost V 3 bases and J 4 bases; bases outside gene matches: 2. This CDR3 has 15 residues. DNA for the CDR3: TGCGCCAGCAGCTCCGGGACTAGCGGGGGGTACGAGCAGTACTTC. Translation gives CASSSGTSGGYEQYF.

The chain has TRBV5-1 and TRBJ2-3; D is undetermined. Germline V gives CDR1 SGHRS, CDR2 YFSETQ. The V end was cut by 1 base, the J end by 2 bases, with 5 bases between. This CDR3 is 13 amino acids long. The CDR3 DNA reads as TGCGCCAGCAGCTTGTCGGACACAGATACGCAGTATTTT. As protein: CASSLSDTDTQYF.

This clonotype was observed once. The chain has TRBV2 and TRBJ2-5, with D maybe TRBD1 (6 bases). There are 14 residues in the CDR3. The V and J ends lost 7 bases and 2 bases respectively, with 14 bases between them. CDR1 is SNHLY and CDR2 is FYNNEI in the germline V gene. The CDR3 loop is CASTFDRFQETQYF. The CDR3 region has the DNA TGTGCCAGCACTTTCGACAGGTTTCAAGAGACCCAGTACTTC.

This clonotype was detected only a few times. The chain employs TRBV21-1 and TRBJ2-3; the table's D call, TRBD1, was not checked against the DNA. TRBV21-1 corresponds to a pseudogene. The CDR3 length is 16 residues. The CDR3 loop is CASSKAQGSGTDTQYF. In DNA, the CDR3 is TGTGCCAGCAGCAAAGCCCAGGGGAGTGGTACAGATACGCAGTATTTT.

This clonotype was seen more than once but under ten times. V is TRBV20-1 and J is TRBJ2-1; 8 positions match TRBD2. Unmatched junction bases numbered 12, after V lost 6 bases and J lost 2 bases. The CDR3 is 16 amino acids. Germline CDR1 reads DFQATT; CDR2 reads SNEGSKA (reference sequence). This CDR3 is CSARPLTGGPYNEQFF. CDR3 in DNA: TGCAGTGCGAGGCCCCTTACGGGAGGGCCCTACAATGAGCAGTTCTTC.

The chain recombines TRBV7-9 with TRBJ1-1, with D hard to call. CDR1 is SEHNR, CDR2 FQNEAQ, per germline (reference sequence). The CDR3 runs to 13 residues. With 5 bases removed from V and 0 bases from J, the gap between germline ends came to 7 bases. The CDR3 nucleotides are TGTGCCAGCAGCGCCTTCATGAACACTGAAGCTTTCTTT. The encoded protein is CASSAFMNTEAFF.

There are a few counts of this clonotype. The chain employs TRBV10-3 and TRBJ2-3; a possible D gene is TRBD2 (6 bases). Deletions cut 7 bases from V and 2 bases from J, with 10 bases between. The CDR3 length is 13 residues. Germline-derived CDR1 and CDR2 are ENHRY and SYGVKD. The CDR3 DNA reads TGTGCCATCACCGGGGGAGCCACAGATACGCAGTATTTT. Amino acid sequence: CAITGGATDTQYF.

This clonotype was detected a few times. This rearrangement joins TRBV28 to TRBJ1-1; no definite D call. Trimming removed 1 base from V and 5 bases from J, with 14 bases in between. CDR3 length equals 15 residues. Looked up from germline, CDR1 is MDHEN and CDR2 is SYDVKM. In DNA form, the CDR3 reads TGTGCCAGCAGTTTATCCGCGGTAGGGTGGACTGAAGCTTTCTTT. Its protein is CASSLSAVGWTEAFF.

This clonotype was counted a single time. The chain employs TRBV12-3 or TRBV12-4 and TRBJ2-7; no definite D call. Trimming left V 4 bases short and J 0 bases short, with 19 bases between. The CDR3 is made up of 17 amino acids. CDR3 loop: CASSWFIGHSDSYEQYF. The DNA of the CDR3 is TGTGCCAGCAGTTGGTTCATTGGCCACAGTGACTCCTACGAGCAGTACTTC.